This TCR beta chain was recorded in a study of Tregs in tolerant kidney transplant recipients. This clone was picked up one time. Its target is not known. Sequenced by immunoSEQ multiplex PCR; TCRdb stores in-frame clones only, minus some. The table has approximately 90,000 clones, 90% to 95% seen once. The study's findings and limits: The most relevant donor-specific Treg TCRbeta repertoire apparently came from expansion with activated donor B cells. Validation in larger populations is needed because few patients were studied.

The sequence derives from a human donor in good health. Sequenced material: CD8+ T cells from blood.

The chain's CDR3 is CASSQDRREKLFF. CDR3 coding DNA: TGTGCCAGCAGCCAAGATCGGCGAGAAAAACTGTTTTTT. The V gene is TRBV4-2, the J gene TRBJ1-4; D ambiguous. The CDR3 loop spans 13 amino acids. In germline, CDR1 is LGHNA, CDR2 YNFKEQ. The V end was cut by 0 bases, the J end by 8 bases, with 7 bases between.